The sequence of this T cell receptor beta chain was determined in a study of shared clonotypes between healthy human individuals. Study results and caveats: Shared across four donors were about 4.6% of the naive CD4 clonotypes. Memory subsets generally showed lower estimated richness than naive subsets. Only blood samples were collected, and tissue repertoires likely differ.

With regard to this clone: The antigen remains undetermined.

When replicate PCRs were run on sorted subsets, they used 200 to 250 ng DNA, tens of thousands of T cell genomes. The table came from immunoSEQ multiplex PCR; TCRdb's copy has only in-frame clones and leaves some out. This sample has millions of clones, with 90% to 95% found just once. The J segment lost 12 bases and the V segment lost 3 bases, leaving 14 bases of the junction unmatched. This CDR3 is 15 amino acids long. Germline CDR1 MDHEN, CDR2 SYDVKM. V is TRBV28 and J is TRBJ1-5; 7 bases fit TRBD1. The receptor was derived from a man aged 18 to 30 in good health. The sample comprised naive CD4+ T cells sorted from blood. Described subset: CD45RA+ positively selected. CDR3 nucleotide sequence: TGTGCCAGCAGTTTTACAGGGGCGACAGTGGTTTTCCAGCATTTT. The encoded protein is CASSFTGATVVFQHF.